The clone carrying this TCR beta chain occurred a few times. What it recognizes is unknown. Constant-segment primers were used for 5'RACE, and the resulting TCR alpha and TCR beta cDNA libraries carried sample barcodes and UMIs. MiXCR, run by TCRdb on the 5' RACE reads, gives a single entry per CDR3 protein. The sample contains roughly 310,000 distinct CDR3 sequences, about 16% of which appear only once. The CDR3 runs 16 residues. V was pared by 2 bases and J by 3 bases, with 15 bases between. Looked up from germline, CDR1 is MRHNA and CDR2 is SNTAGT. The sample is drawn from a study of T-cell memory formation after mild COVID-19. Study findings and constraints: For contracting clones, CD4+ ones sat mainly in CM and EM, CD8+ in EMRA. There was a balanced CD4/CD8 profile in clones contracting day 15 to 85, and later expanders leaned CD4+. Among clones peaking at day 37 in the second wave, SARS-CoV-2 specificity remained unconfirmed.

The source is a man aged 18 to 30 who had mild COVID-19 (a few samples of this study predate the infection). Cell type and time point are not known. The V and J genes are TRBV6-4 and TRBJ2-3, with D possibly TRBD2 on 6 matching bases. Sequenced: PBMCs or a T cell subset sorted from them (not recorded which). CDR3: CASSDGGNPGTDTQYF. CDR3 in DNA: TGTGCCAGCAGTGACGGGGGGAACCCTGGGACAGATACGCAGTATTTT.